The clone carrying this T cell receptor (beta chain) was counted ten times or more. Antigen specificity is unknown. Amplification of TCR beta CDR3 regions was performed using RNA transcripts as template. In the first-round RT-PCR of the TCR CDR3, the HTBI primer set was used. TCRdb recomputed calls from the multiplex PCR reads with MiXCR, one row per CDR3 protein. Of 200,000 to 300,000 distinct CDR3 sequences in the sample, 24% were seen once. The data were taken from a study of T cells in Graves' hyperthyroidism and ophthalmopathy. Study-level information: The blood sample was taken at first diagnosis, before treatment began. Study conclusions and caveats: Most clonotypes that expanded in the thyroid above 0.001 also showed up in blood.

From germline, CDR1 is DFQATT and CDR2 SNEGSKA (reference sequence). This CDR3 contains 14 residues. After removal of 4 bases from V and 1 base from J, the junction contained 5 bases not matched to a gene. The chain combines TRBV20-1 with TRBJ1-1; 8 nucleotides align to TRBD1. The sequence came from a woman aged 40 to 55 with Graves' ophthalmopathy. Specimen: blood. CDR3 loop: CSATRQGRNTEAFF. CDR3 nucleotide sequence: TGCAGTGCTACGCGACAGGGGAGGAACACTGAAGCTTTCTTT.